This entry lists 27 T cell receptor beta chains sequenced from one sample in a study of read filtering for tumor transcriptome and immune sequencing. The library was built from about 400 ng RNA with molecular barcoded adaptors for alpha/delta and beta/gamma chains. TCRdb fed the reads into MiXCR, producing one record per CDR3 protein. The data hold 35,000 to 50,000 distinct CDR3 sequences, with less than 20% observed a single time. The sample consisted of a population of CD138-negative cells sorted from bone marrow. These receptor sequences come from a donor aged 40 or over with multiple myeloma.

In this sample, this clonotype turned up many times. This rearrangement joins TRBV28 to TRBJ1-2; 7 bases align to TRBD1. The CDR3 covers 13 residues. Germline values: CDR1 MDHEN, CDR2 SYDVKM. Trimming at V came to 6 bases and at J to 2 bases, leaving 3 bases not matched to a gene. The CDR3 bases are TGTGCCAGCAGACTGGGACAGAACTATGGCTACACCTTC. Its translation is CASRLGQNYGYTF.

This clonotype has ten or more counts. V usage is TRBV20-1 and J usage is TRBJ2-1; 8 nucleotides align to TRBD2. After removal of 3 bases from V and 1 base from J, the junction contained 8 bases not matched to a gene. The CDR3 length is 16 residues. Germline loops: CDR1 DFQATT, CDR2 SNEGSKA (reference sequence). The CDR3 DNA is TGCAGTGCTAGCCCTTTTTTAGCGGGGTCCTACAATGAGCAGTTCTTC. Residues: CSASPFLAGSYNEQFF.

The chain is built from TRBV6-6 and TRBJ2-1, with TRBD2 matching 13 bases. Germline trimming cut 8 bases from V and 9 bases from J; bases unmatched to any gene: 13. The germline V gene has CDR1 MNHNY and CDR2 SVGAGI (reference sequence). The CDR3 is 16 residues long. CDR3 protein: CASYRTSGSQGGEQFF. As DNA, the CDR3 is TGTGCCAGCTACCGGACTAGCGGGAGCCAGGGTGGTGAGCAGTTCTTC.

This clonotype was seen many times. The chain has TRBV19 and TRBJ2-2, with TRBD2 identical over 7 bases. This CDR3 comprises 17 residues. From germline, CDR1 is LNHDA and CDR2 SQIVND (reference sequence). The V segment lost 3 bases and the J segment 2 bases; nucleotides outside the gene matches: 9. The CDR3 sequence: CASSMILAGINTGELFF. The CDR3 nucleotides read TGTGCCAGTAGTATGATATTAGCGGGCATAAACACCGGGGAGCTGTTTTTT.

This clonotype was found many times. The gene calls are TRBV7-6 and TRBJ2-3; 9 bases map to TRBD1. Germline-derived CDR1 and CDR2 are SGHVS and FNYEAQ. The CDR3 has 13 amino acids. V dropped 8 bases and J dropped 12; count of bases not matched to a gene: 12. DNA for the CDR3: TGTGCCAGCGGTTTCACCGGGACAGGGCAACAGTATTTT. This translates into CASGFTGTGQQYF. The variable domain in full, completed from reference TRBV7-6 and TRBJ2-3, reads GAGVSQSPRYKVTKRGQDVALRCDPISGHVSLYWYRQALGQGPEFLTYFNYEAQQDKSGLPNDRFSAERPEGSISTLTIQRTEQRDSAMYRCASGFTGTGQQYFGPGTRLTVL.

Details on this clonotype: Given a much more abundant clone one base away, this may be a read error. The V and J genes are TRBV28 and TRBJ2-6; TRBD2 agrees at 8 bases. The CDR3 loop spans 19 amino acids. CDR1 and CDR2 from the germline V gene are MDHEN and SYDVKM. The CDR3 is CAGSLWAGGRFSGANVLTF. As DNA, the CDR3 is TGTGCCGGCAGTTTATGGGCGGGGGGACGGTTCTCTGGGGCCAACGTCCTGACTTTC.

There are many counts of this clonotype. This chain joins TRBV5-1 and TRBJ2-1, with a tentative D call TRBD2 (6 bases). In germline, CDR1 is SGHRS, CDR2 YFSETQ. V was trimmed by 4 bases and J by 0 bases, leaving 11 bases between them. This CDR3 has 15 amino acids. This CDR3 is CASSLGLTSYNEQFF. In DNA, the CDR3 is TGCGCCAGCAGCCTGGGACTGACCTCCTACAATGAGCAGTTCTTC. The full variable domain, its missing parts supplied by reference TRBV5-1 and TRBJ2-1, is KAGVTQTPRYLIKTRGQQVTLSCSPISGHRSVSWYQQTPGQGLQFLFEYFSETQRNKGNFPGRFSGRQFSNSRSEMNVSTLELGDSALYLCASSLGLTSYNEQFFGPGTRLTVL.

In this sample, this clonotype turned up many times. J is TRBJ2-5 and V is TRBV7-6; D gene uncertain. Germline loops: CDR1 SGHVS, CDR2 FNYEAQ. This CDR3 has 14 residues. V was trimmed by 1 base and J by 2 bases, leaving 8 bases between them. In DNA, the CDR3 is TGTGCCAGCAGCTTAGTCGCTCGGCAAGAGACCCAGTACTTC. This codes for CASSLVARQETQYF.

A word on this clonotype: This likely came from a read error, as a far larger clone is one base away. The chain has TRBV6-2 or TRBV6-3 and TRBJ1-6, with D possibly TRBD1 on 6 matching bases. The J call is uncertain, as TRBJ1-1 better fits the DNA end. Germline values: CDR1 MNHEY, CDR2 SVGEGT. The CDR3 length is 18 residues. CDR3 nucleotides: TGTGCCAGCAGTTATATGGGGACACAGGGAAAGTTGCACACTGAAGCTTTCTTT. Translated: CASSYMGTQGKLHTEAFF.

A few counts support this clonotype. The genes are TRBV5-1 and TRBJ2-5, with D perhaps being TRBD1 or TRBD2 (5 bases each). The CDR3 spans 13 residues. Deletions cut 0 bases from V and 3 bases from J, with 6 bases between. CDR1 is SGHRS and CDR2 is YFSETQ in the germline V gene. For the CDR3, the DNA is TGCGCCAGCAGCTTGGGGGACGAAGAGACCCAGTACTTC. Translated: CASSLGDEETQYF.

Concerning this clonotype: Just one base apart from a much larger clone, this may be a read error. This rearrangement joins TRBV20-1 to TRBJ2-2; D is ambiguous. The V end was cut by 0 bases, the J end by 3 bases, with 5 bases between. Germline V gives CDR1 DFQATT, CDR2 SNEGSKA (reference sequence). This CDR3 contains 13 residues. CDR3 region: CSARDRDTGELFF. CDR3 bases: TGCAGTGCTAGAGATAGGGACACCGGGGAGCTGTTTTTT.

This clonotype was counted many times. This chain uses TRBV28 with TRBJ2-1; the match to TRBD2 covers 12 bases. The CDR3 extends over 17 amino acids. Per the germline V gene, CDR1 is MDHEN and CDR2 is SYDVKM. Losses at the gene ends were 5 bases for V and 3 bases for J; bases not matched to a gene: 8. The CDR3 DNA reads as TGTGCCAGCAGTACAGCTAGCGGGGGGGGTTTCTACAATGAGCAGTTCTTC. This translates into CASSTASGGGFYNEQFF.

The table lists this clonotype with many counts. The chain employs TRBV29-1 and TRBJ2-1; possible D gene TRBD1, 5 bases. CDR3 length equals 14 residues. Looked up from germline, CDR1 is SQVTM and CDR2 is ANQGSEA. Trimming shortened V by 4 bases and J by 4 bases, and 14 bases separated the two germline ends. The CDR3 loop is CSVGQISFYNEQFF. CDR3 coding DNA: TGCAGCGTTGGACAGATAAGCTTTTACAATGAGCAGTTCTTC.

In this sample, this clonotype turned up many times. The gene calls are TRBV20-1 and TRBJ2-1; D is possibly TRBD2 (5 bases). Germline V gives CDR1 DFQATT, CDR2 SNEGSKA (reference sequence). Trimming took off 5 bases at V and 7 bases at J, with 18 bases between the two ends. The CDR3 totals 14 residues. CDR3 protein: CSASSRVALNEQFF. The DNA of the CDR3 is TGCAGTGCTTCTAGCCGGGTAGCTCTGAATGAGCAGTTCTTC.

In this sample, this clonotype is medium-sized. This chain links TRBV19 with TRBJ2-1; 8 nucleotides align to TRBD2. This CDR3 comprises 14 residues. The V and J ends lost 3 bases and 15 bases, in that order; junction bases with no gene match: 13. Germline values: CDR1 LNHDA, CDR2 SQIVND (reference sequence). CDR3 residues: CASSMVIAGSDLFF. Here the CDR3 DNA reads TGTGCCAGTAGTATGGTAATAGCGGGGAGTGATCTGTTCTTC.

This clonotype was seen ten or more times. The chain links TRBV11-1 to TRBJ2-7, with D maybe TRBD1 (5 bases). The CDR3 totals 14 residues. V lost 4 bases and J 6 bases, leaving 16 bases between the germline ends. CDR1 and CDR2 (germline): SGHAT, FQDESV (reference sequence). CDR3 bases: TGTGCCAGCAGCTACCAGGGTGCGGAAAGCGAGCAGTACTTC. This translates into CASSYQGAESEQYF.

This clonotype appeared many times. The rearrangement joins TRBV29-1 to TRBJ2-7; possibly TRBD1 or TRBD2 for D (5 bases each). CDR3 length: 15 amino acids. Germline CDR1 SQVTM, CDR2 ANQGSEA. Trimming pared 4 bases from V and 0 bases from J, leaving 16 bases between. In nucleotides, the CDR3 is TGCAGCGTTGCGGGACCCCGACCCGACTCCTACGAGCAGTACTTC. Residues: CSVAGPRPDSYEQYF.

This clonotype is judged medium-sized (0.01 to 0.1%). The J gene is TRBJ2-1, the V gene TRBV7-9; 13 bases are shared with TRBD2. The germline V gene encodes CDR1 SEHNR and CDR2 FQNEAQ (reference sequence). The CDR3 is 16 residues long. J lost 4 bases, V lost 1 base, and 1 base had no gene match. In nucleotides, the CDR3 is TGTGCCAGCAGCTTAGGGACTAGCGGGAGTTACAATGAGCAGTTCTTC. It is translated as CASSLGTSGSYNEQFF.

This clonotype was recorded many times. The chain joins TRBV20-1 to TRBJ2-1, with 9 nucleotides matching TRBD1. The CDR3 is 15 residues long. Germline V CDR1 and CDR2: DFQATT, SNEGSKA (reference sequence). V was pared by 0 bases and J by 5 bases, with 5 bases of the junction left unmatched. In nucleotides, the CDR3 is TGCAGTGCTAGAGATCCGGGACAGGGAGACAATGAGCAGTTCTTC. Residues: CSARDPGQGDNEQFF.

This chain connects TRBV5-1 to TRBJ1-2, with TRBD1 identical over 7 bases. This CDR3 is 14 amino acids long. The germline V gene has CDR1 SGHRS and CDR2 YFSETQ. The junction had 7 bases not matched to a gene; V was cut back by 2 bases and J by 6 bases. The CDR3 DNA follows: TGCGCCAGCAGCTTATTGACAGGGAACGATGGCTACACCTTC. Translating it yields CASSLLTGNDGYTF.

Points on this clonotype: Given a much more abundant clone one base away, this may be a read error. V is TRBV28 and J is TRBJ1-5; unclear D gene. V was clipped by 8 bases and J by 0 bases, with 14 bases between them. Germline V gives CDR1 MDHEN, CDR2 SYDVKM. The CDR3 loop spans 15 amino acids. In DNA, the CDR3 is TGTGCCAGCGCCCTCGACGGAGCTAGCAATCAGCCCCAGCATTTT. This encodes CASALDGASNQPQHF.

This rearrangement joins TRBV28 to TRBJ1-3; TRBD1 might be the D (5 bases). V lost 5 bases and J 4 bases, leaving 9 bases between the germline ends. CDR3 length equals 13 residues. Germline V gives CDR1 MDHEN, CDR2 SYDVKM. This CDR3 is CASSGAGGNTIYF. CDR3 nucleotides: TGTGCCAGCAGTGGGGCCGGAGGAAACACCATATATTTT. Combining the CDR3 with reference TRBV28 and TRBJ1-3 gives the whole variable domain DVKVTQSSRYLVKRTGEKVFLECVQDMDHENMFWYRQDPGLGLRLIYFSYDVKMKEKGDIPEGYSVSREKKERFSLILESASTNQTSMYLCASSGAGGNTIYFGEGSWLTVV.

This clonotype occurred a few times. One base away lies a much larger clone, so this may be a sequencing read error. The genes are TRBV2 and TRBJ1-1; 7 bases agree with TRBD1. Germline V gene lookup returns CDR1 SNHLY and CDR2 FYNNEI. There are 14 residues in the CDR3. CDR3 amino acids: CASSGGGAGTEALF. The DNA of the CDR3 is TGTGCCAGCAGCGGAGGGGGCGCGGGCACTGAAGCTCTCTTT.

At least ten counts were recorded for this clonotype. The chain links TRBV2 to TRBJ1-4; D possibly corresponds to TRBD1 (6 bases). The germline V gene encodes CDR1 SNHLY and CDR2 FYNNEI. This CDR3 spans 13 amino acids. The ends were cut back, 4 bases at V and 7 bases at J, with 10 bases in the middle. The CDR3 region is CASSGGQTEKLFF. The CDR3 DNA reads as TGTGCCAGCAGTGGTGGACAGACTGAAAAACTGTTTTTT. Looking up the rest from reference TRBV2 and TRBJ1-4 gives the full variable domain: EPEVTQTPSHQVTQMGQEVILRCVPISNHLYFYWYRQILGQKVEFLVSFYNNEISEKSEIFDDQFSVERPDGSNFTLKIRSTKLEDSAMYFCASSGGQTEKLFFGSGTQLSVL.

This clonotype was recorded at least ten times. The chain combines TRBV3-1 with TRBJ2-1; D remains unclear. CDR1 is LGHDT, CDR2 YNNKEL, per germline (reference sequence). Trimming took off 1 base at V and 8 bases at J, with 6 bases between the two ends. CDR3 size: 12 residues. As DNA, the CDR3 is TGTGCCAGCAGCCAAGGCCGGGATGAGCAGTTCTTC. Its translation is CASSQGRDEQFF.

This clonotype was seen at least ten times. The chain combines TRBV9 with TRBJ2-3; D may match TRBD1 or TRBD2 (5 bases each). The V end was cut by 4 bases, the J end by 0 bases, with 18 bases between. Germline V lookup: CDR1 SGDLS, CDR2 YYNGEE. The CDR3 runs 17 residues. CDR3 DNA sequence: TGTGCCAGCAGCCCTCCGGAGAGGGGCTCTAGCACAGATACGCAGTATTTT. It specifies CASSPPERGSSTDTQYF. The whole variable domain, remainder taken from reference TRBV9 and TRBJ2-3, is DSGVTQTPKHLITATGQRVTLRCSPRSGDLSVYWYQQSLDQGLQFLIQYYNGEERAKGNILERFSAQQFPDLHSELNLSSLELGDSALYFCASSPPERGSSTDTQYFGPGTRLTVL.

This clonotype showed up many times. The rearrangement links TRBV5-1 to TRBJ2-7; 7 nucleotides line up with TRBD1. The CDR3 extends over 14 amino acids. Germline CDR1 SGHRS, CDR2 YFSETQ. J gave up 7 bases and V 4 bases, and 11 bases lay outside the gene matches. CDR3 bases: TGCGCCAGCAGCCAGGGACAGCGTATAGAAGAGCAGTACTTC. This gives the protein CASSQGQRIEEQYF.